Given below is one T cell receptor (beta chain) in context. CDR1 SNHLY and CDR2 FYNNEI come from the germline V gene. The CDR3 runs to 15 residues. The V gene lost 6 bases and the J gene lost 1 base, with 16 bases spanning the gap. This sample is drawn from a study of blood T cell repertoires in COVID-19. Background on the study: PBMCs, B-cell-depleted T cells, or T cells provided the cDNA or gDNA that made up the material.

Repertoires were generated with immunoSEQ multiplex PCR, while TCRdb's copy carries only in-frame clones and drops some. This repertoire shows over 150,000 clones, 70% to 90% found once; its top ten account for 0.55% to 0.75%. V gene TRBV2 combines with J gene TRBJ2-7; perhaps TRBD1 as D (6 bases). The sample taken for sequencing was peripheral blood. The origin of this receptor is a man aged 55 to 70 with COVID-19, enrolled during active disease. This CDR3 reads CASRGNRAISYEQYF. The CDR3 DNA is TGTGCCAGCAGAGGGAACAGGGCTATTTCCTACGAGCAGTACTTC.